These T cell receptor beta chains were read from a single sample in a study of response to subunit inactivated influenza vaccine. A single record per CDR3 protein comes from TCRdb applying MiXCR to the RT-PCR reads. Of a few hundred thousand distinct CDR3 sequences listed, roughly a fifth were seen once; the top ten hold 10% to 13%. The starting material was PBMCs from blood, obtained about 19 months after vaccination. The receptors originated from a man aged 50 to 75 who received an inactivated influenza vaccine. The CDR3 runs from the conserved cysteine through the conserved F or W. Each record gives: clone size, J gene, V gene, D gene, CDR3 protein, CDR3 DNA. A D gene is named only where the DNA matches it firmly. Clone size is shown for a subset of rows, as once, few, many or a class of expanded clone.

clone_size: .; j_call: TRBJ2-2; v_call: TRBV7-3; d_call: .; cdr3_aa: CASRGHMNTGELFF; cdr3_nt: TGTGCCAGCAGGGGACACATGAACACCGGGGAGCTGTTTTTT
clone_size: few; j_call: TRBJ1-2; v_call: TRBV28; d_call: .; cdr3_aa: CASTPRSYGYTF; cdr3_nt: TGTGCCAGCACTCCTCGGAGCTATGGCTACACCTTC
clone_size: .; j_call: TRBJ1-5; v_call: TRBV27; d_call: TRBD1; cdr3_aa: CASSLSGTGVQPQHF; cdr3_nt: TGTGCCAGCAGTCTCTCCGGGACAGGGGTACAGCCCCAGCATTTT
clone_size: few; j_call: TRBJ1-5; v_call: TRBV4-3; d_call: .; cdr3_aa: CASSPRRGLNQPQHF; cdr3_nt: TGCGCCAGCAGCCCCCGAAGGGGCCTAAATCAGCCCCAGCATTTT
clone_size: few; j_call: TRBJ1-3; v_call: TRBV12-3/TRBV12-4; d_call: .; cdr3_aa: CASSRSGSGNTIYF; cdr3_nt: TGTGCCAGCAGTAGATCGGGTTCTGGAAACACCATATATTTT
clone_size: few; j_call: TRBJ2-3; v_call: TRBV6-1; d_call: TRBD2; cdr3_aa: CASRGREADTQYF; cdr3_nt: TGTGCAAGTCGCGGGAGAGAAGCAGATACGCAGTATTTT
clone_size: .; j_call: TRBJ1-1; v_call: TRBV3-1; d_call: .; cdr3_aa: CASSLVGDGTEAFF; cdr3_nt: TGTGCCAGCAGCCTCGTCGGCGATGGCACTGAAGCTTTCTTT
clone_size: few; j_call: TRBJ2-7; v_call: TRBV4-3; d_call: .; cdr3_aa: CASSLVTGNYEQYF; cdr3_nt: TGCGCCAGCAGCCTCGTAACAGGGAACTACGAGCAGTACTTC
clone_size: few; j_call: TRBJ2-7; v_call: TRBV3-1; d_call: .; cdr3_aa: CASSQYRDLFYEQYF; cdr3_nt: TGTGCCAGCAGCCAGTACAGGGATTTGTTCTACGAGCAGTACTTC
clone_size: few; j_call: TRBJ1-2; v_call: TRBV20-1; d_call: .; cdr3_aa: CSARDTGLGNYGYTF; cdr3_nt: TGCAGTGCTAGAGATACAGGGCTCGGGAACTATGGCTACACCTTC
clone_size: few; j_call: TRBJ1-2; v_call: TRBV20-1; d_call: .; cdr3_aa: CSAGGGASPYGYTF; cdr3_nt: TGCAGTGCTGGCGGGGGGGCGTCTCCCTATGGCTACACCTTC
clone_size: .; j_call: TRBJ2-1; v_call: TRBV11-2; d_call: .; cdr3_aa: CASSLDRGGVSNEQFF; cdr3_nt: TGTGCCAGCAGCTTAGATCGGGGAGGTGTTAGCAATGAGCAGTTCTTC
clone_size: few; j_call: TRBJ1-2; v_call: TRBV28; d_call: TRBD1; cdr3_aa: CASSPPTGSFYGYTF; cdr3_nt: TGTGCCAGCAGTCCTCCGACAGGGAGCTTCTATGGCTACACCTTC
clone_size: few; j_call: TRBJ2-1; v_call: TRBV12-3/TRBV12-4; d_call: .; cdr3_aa: CASSPRPTGNEQFF; cdr3_nt: TGTGCCAGCAGTCCCCGGCCTACGGGCAATGAGCAGTTCTTC
clone_size: few; j_call: TRBJ2-3; v_call: TRBV7-9; d_call: .; cdr3_aa: CASSSRRVDWDTQYF; cdr3_nt: TGTGCCAGCAGCTCTAGGAGGGTAGACTGGGATACGCAGTATTTT
clone_size: few; j_call: TRBJ2-4; v_call: TRBV28; d_call: .; cdr3_aa: CASSFASGAKNIQYF; cdr3_nt: TGTGCCAGCAGTTTTGCCTCCGGAGCCAAAAACATTCAGTACTTC
clone_size: .; j_call: TRBJ1-2; v_call: TRBV28; d_call: .; cdr3_aa: CASSSPQEIYGYTF; cdr3_nt: TGTGCCAGCAGTTCCCCGCAGGAGATCTATGGCTACACCTTC
clone_size: .; j_call: TRBJ2-5; v_call: TRBV7-9; d_call: .; cdr3_aa: CASSLGTREETQYF; cdr3_nt: TGTGCCAGCAGCTTAGGAACTAGAGAAGAGACCCAGTACTTC
clone_size: few; j_call: TRBJ1-1; v_call: TRBV3-1; d_call: .; cdr3_aa: CASSQDARIIREAFF; cdr3_nt: TGTGCCAGCAGCCAAGATGCCCGCATTATTCGAGAAGCTTTCTTT
clone_size: .; j_call: TRBJ1-2; v_call: TRBV7-8; d_call: TRBD1; cdr3_aa: CASSFSTRPGQGEYGYTF; cdr3_nt: TGTGCCAGCAGCTTTTCTACTCGGCCTGGACAGGGGGAGTATGGCTACACCTTC
clone_size: many; j_call: TRBJ1-1; v_call: TRBV12-3/TRBV12-4; d_call: .; cdr3_aa: CASSPSDSFTEAFF; cdr3_nt: TGTGCCAGCAGCCCATCTGACAGCTTCACTGAAGCTTTCTTT
clone_size: .; j_call: TRBJ2-7; v_call: TRBV7-2; d_call: TRBD1; cdr3_aa: CASTRQGFYEQYF; cdr3_nt: TGTGCCAGCACCCGACAGGGTTTCTACGAGCAGTACTTC
clone_size: .; j_call: TRBJ2-5; v_call: TRBV7-9; d_call: TRBD1; cdr3_aa: CASSLQGWRETQYF; cdr3_nt: TGTGCCAGCAGTTTACAGGGGTGGCGGGAGACCCAGTACTTC
clone_size: few; j_call: TRBJ1-2; v_call: TRBV6-5; d_call: .; cdr3_aa: CASRRANYGYTF; cdr3_nt: TGTGCCAGCAGGAGAGCTAACTATGGCTACACCTTC
clone_size: .; j_call: TRBJ2-5; v_call: TRBV9; d_call: .; cdr3_aa: CASSPFSGGAFQETQYF; cdr3_nt: TGTGCCAGCAGCCCTTTCTCAGGGGGGGCCTTCCAAGAGACCCAGTACTTC
clone_size: few; j_call: TRBJ1-2; v_call: TRBV27; d_call: TRBD1; cdr3_aa: CASSTRTGNYGYTF; cdr3_nt: TGTGCCAGCAGTACACGGACAGGGAACTATGGCTACACCTTC
clone_size: many; j_call: TRBJ2-7; v_call: TRBV5-1; d_call: .; cdr3_aa: CASSQGLTTYEQYF; cdr3_nt: TGCGCCAGCAGCCAGGGACTGACTACCTACGAGCAGTACTTC
clone_size: .; j_call: TRBJ1-5; v_call: TRBV6-1; d_call: TRBD1; cdr3_aa: CASSPWTGADLQPQHF; cdr3_nt: TGTGCCAGCAGTCCCTGGACAGGGGCGGACTTGCAGCCCCAGCATTTT
clone_size: .; j_call: TRBJ2-3; v_call: TRBV4-1; d_call: TRBD2; cdr3_aa: CASSQQRLAGWSDTQYF; cdr3_nt: TGCGCCAGCAGCCAGCAACGACTAGCGGGTTGGTCGGATACGCAGTATTTT